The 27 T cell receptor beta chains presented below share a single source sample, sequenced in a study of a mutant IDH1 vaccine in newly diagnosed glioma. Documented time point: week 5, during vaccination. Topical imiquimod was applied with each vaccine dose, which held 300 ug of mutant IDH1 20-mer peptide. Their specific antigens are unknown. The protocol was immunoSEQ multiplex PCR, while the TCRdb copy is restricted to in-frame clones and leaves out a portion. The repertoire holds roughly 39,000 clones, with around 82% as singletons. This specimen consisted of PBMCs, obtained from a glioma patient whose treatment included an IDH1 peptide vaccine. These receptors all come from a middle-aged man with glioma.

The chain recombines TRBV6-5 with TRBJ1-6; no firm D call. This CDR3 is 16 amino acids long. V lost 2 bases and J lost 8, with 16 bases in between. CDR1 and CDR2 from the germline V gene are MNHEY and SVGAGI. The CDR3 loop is CASSYRATPGDSPLHF. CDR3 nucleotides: TGTGCCAGCAGTTACAGGGCAACCCCTGGGGATTCACCCCTCCACTTT.

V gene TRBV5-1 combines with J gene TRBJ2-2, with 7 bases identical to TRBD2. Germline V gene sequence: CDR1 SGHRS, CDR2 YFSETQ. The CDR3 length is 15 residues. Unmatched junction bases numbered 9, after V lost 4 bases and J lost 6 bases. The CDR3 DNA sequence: TGCGCCAGCAGCCGGAGCGGGGCTCGTCCCGGGGAGCTGTTTTTT. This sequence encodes CASSRSGARPGELFF.

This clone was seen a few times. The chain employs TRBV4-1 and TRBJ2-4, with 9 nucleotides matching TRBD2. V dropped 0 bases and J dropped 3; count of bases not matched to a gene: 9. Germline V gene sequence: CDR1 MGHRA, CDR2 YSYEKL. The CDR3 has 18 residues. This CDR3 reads CASSQDLRAGGLKNIQYF. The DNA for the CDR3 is TGCGCCAGCAGCCAAGATCTTCGAGCGGGGGGTCTCAAAAACATTCAGTACTTC.

The chain's CDR3 is CASKVEIHNSPLHF. CDR3 nucleotide sequence: TGTGCCAGCAAGGTGGAAATCCATAATTCACCCCTCCACTTT. V and J are TRBV2 and TRBJ1-6; D remains unclear. With 7 bases removed from V and 5 bases from J, the gap between germline ends came to 12 bases. The CDR3 spans 14 residues. Germline CDR1 reads SNHLY; CDR2 reads FYNNEI.

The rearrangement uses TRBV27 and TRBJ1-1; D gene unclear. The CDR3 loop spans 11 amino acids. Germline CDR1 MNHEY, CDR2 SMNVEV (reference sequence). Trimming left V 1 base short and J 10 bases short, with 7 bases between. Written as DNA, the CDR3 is TGTGCCAGCAGTTTATTGGGCAGAGCTTTCTTT. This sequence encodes CASSLLGRAFF.

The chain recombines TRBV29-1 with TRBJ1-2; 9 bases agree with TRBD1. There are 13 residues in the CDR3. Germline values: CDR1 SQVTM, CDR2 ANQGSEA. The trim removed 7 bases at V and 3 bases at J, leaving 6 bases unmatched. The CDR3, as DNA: TGCAGCGGAACAGGGGGCACAGACTATGGCTACACCTTC. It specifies CSGTGGTDYGYTF.

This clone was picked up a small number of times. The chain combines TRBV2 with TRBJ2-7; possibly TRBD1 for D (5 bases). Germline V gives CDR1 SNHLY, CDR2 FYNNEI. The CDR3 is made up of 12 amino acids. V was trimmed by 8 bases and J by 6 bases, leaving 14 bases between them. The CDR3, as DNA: TGTGCCAGCGGGCCAGGGCAAAGCGAGCAGTACTTC. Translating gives CASGPGQSEQYF. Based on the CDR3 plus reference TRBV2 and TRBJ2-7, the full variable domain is EPEVTQTPSHQVTQMGQEVILRCVPISNHLYFYWYRQILGQKVEFLVSFYNNEISEKSEIFDDQFSVERPDGSNFTLKIRSTKLEDSAMYFCASGPGQSEQYFGPGTRLTVT.

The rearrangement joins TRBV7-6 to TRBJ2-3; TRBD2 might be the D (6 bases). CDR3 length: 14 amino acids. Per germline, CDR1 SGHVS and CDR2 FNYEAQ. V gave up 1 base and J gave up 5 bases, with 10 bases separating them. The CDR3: CASSLGGGLDTQYF. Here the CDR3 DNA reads TGTGCCAGCAGCTTAGGAGGAGGGTTAGATACGCAGTATTTT. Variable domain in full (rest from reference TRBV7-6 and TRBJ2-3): GAGVSQSPRYKVTKRGQDVALRCDPISGHVSLYWYRQALGQGPEFLTYFNYEAQQDKSGLPNDRFSAERPEGSISTLTIQRTEQRDSAMYRCASSLGGGLDTQYFGPGTRLTVL.

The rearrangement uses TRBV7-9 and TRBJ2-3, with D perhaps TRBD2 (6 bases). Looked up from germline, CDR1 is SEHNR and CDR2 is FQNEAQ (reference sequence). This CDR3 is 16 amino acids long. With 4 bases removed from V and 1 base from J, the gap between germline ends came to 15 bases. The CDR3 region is CASSYSRDLRTDTQYF. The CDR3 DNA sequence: TGTGCCAGCAGCTATTCCCGGGACTTACGCACAGATACGCAGTATTTT. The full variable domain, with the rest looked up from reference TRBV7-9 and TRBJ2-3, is DTGVSQNPRHKITKRGQNVTFRCDPISEHNRLYWYRQTLGQGPEFLTYFQNEAQLEKSRLLSDRFSAERPKGSFSTLEIQRTEQGDSAMYLCASSYSRDLRTDTQYFGPGTRLTVL.

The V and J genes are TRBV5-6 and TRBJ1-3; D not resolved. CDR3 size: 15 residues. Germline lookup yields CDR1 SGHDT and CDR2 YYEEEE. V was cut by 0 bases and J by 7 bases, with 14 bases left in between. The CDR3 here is CASSLVSGSRNTIYF. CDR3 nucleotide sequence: TGTGCCAGCAGCTTGGTTTCAGGCAGCCGGAACACCATATATTTT.

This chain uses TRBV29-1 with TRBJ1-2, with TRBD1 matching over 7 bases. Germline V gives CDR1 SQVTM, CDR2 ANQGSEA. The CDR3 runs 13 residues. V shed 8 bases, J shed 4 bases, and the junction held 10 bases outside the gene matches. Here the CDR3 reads CSTRDSGSYGYTF. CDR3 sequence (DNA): TGCAGCACAAGGGACAGCGGATCCTATGGCTACACCTTC. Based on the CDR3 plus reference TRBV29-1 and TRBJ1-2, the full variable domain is SAVISQKPSRDICQRGTSLTIQCQVDSQVTMMFWYRQQPGQSLTLIATANQGSEATYESGFVIDKFPISRPNLTFSTLTVSNMSPEDSSIYLCSTRDSGSYGYTFGSGTRLTVV.

The CDR3: CASSRGAGGNGETQYF. The CDR3 region has the DNA TGTGCCAGCAGCCGGGGGGCAGGGGGCAATGGAGAGACCCAGTACTTC. The chain uses TRBV5-4 and TRBJ2-5, with D possibly matching TRBD1 (8 bases). Germline assignment: CDR1 SGHNT and CDR2 YYREEE (reference sequence). This CDR3 has 16 amino acids. Trimming stripped 4 bases from V and 4 bases from J, with 20 bases between.

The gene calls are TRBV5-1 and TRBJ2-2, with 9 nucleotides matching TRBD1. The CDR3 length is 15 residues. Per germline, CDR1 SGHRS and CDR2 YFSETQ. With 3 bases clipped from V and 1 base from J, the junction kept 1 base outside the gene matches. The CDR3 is CASSWDRVNTGELFF. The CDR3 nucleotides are TGCGCCAGCAGCTGGGACAGGGTGAACACCGGGGAGCTGTTTTTT.

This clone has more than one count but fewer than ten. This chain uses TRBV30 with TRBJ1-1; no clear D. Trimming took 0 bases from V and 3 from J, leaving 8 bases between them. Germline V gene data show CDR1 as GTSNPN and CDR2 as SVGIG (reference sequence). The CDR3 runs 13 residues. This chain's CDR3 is CAWSVQVDTEAFF. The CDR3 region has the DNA TGTGCCTGGAGTGTACAAGTCGACACTGAAGCTTTCTTT.

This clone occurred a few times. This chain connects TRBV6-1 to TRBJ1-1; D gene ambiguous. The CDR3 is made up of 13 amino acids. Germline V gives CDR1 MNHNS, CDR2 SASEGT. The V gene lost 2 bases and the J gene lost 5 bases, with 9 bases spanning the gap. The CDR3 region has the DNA TGTGCCAGCAGTGAACAGTTCTCTACTGAAGCTTTCTTT. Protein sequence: CASSEQFSTEAFF.

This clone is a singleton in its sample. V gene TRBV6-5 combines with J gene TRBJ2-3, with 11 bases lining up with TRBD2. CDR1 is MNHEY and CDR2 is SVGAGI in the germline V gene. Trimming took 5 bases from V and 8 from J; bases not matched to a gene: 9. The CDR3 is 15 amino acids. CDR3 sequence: CASSASGGHHVTQYF. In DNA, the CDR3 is TGTGCCAGCAGTGCTAGCGGGGGGCACCACGTTACGCAGTATTTT.

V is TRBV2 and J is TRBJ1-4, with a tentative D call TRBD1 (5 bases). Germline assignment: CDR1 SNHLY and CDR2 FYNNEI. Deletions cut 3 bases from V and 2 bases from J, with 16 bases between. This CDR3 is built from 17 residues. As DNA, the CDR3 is TGTGCCAGCAGTGAGGCCCCAGGGTTTAGGACTAATGAAAAACTGTTTTTT. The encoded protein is CASSEAPGFRTNEKLFF.

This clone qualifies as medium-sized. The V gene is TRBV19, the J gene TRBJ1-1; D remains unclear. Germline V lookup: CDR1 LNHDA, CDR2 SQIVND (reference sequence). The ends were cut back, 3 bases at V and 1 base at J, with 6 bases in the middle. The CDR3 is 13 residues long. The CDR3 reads CASSITPNTEAFF. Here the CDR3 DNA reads TGTGCCAGTAGTATTACCCCGAACACTGAAGCTTTCTTT.

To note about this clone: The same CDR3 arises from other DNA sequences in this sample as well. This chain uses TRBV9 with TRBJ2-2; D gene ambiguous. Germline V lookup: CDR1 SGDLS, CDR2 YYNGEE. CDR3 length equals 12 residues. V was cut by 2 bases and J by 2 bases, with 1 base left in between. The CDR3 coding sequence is TGTGCCAGCAGCGTCAACACCGGGGAGCTGTTTTTT. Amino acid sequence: CASSVNTGELFF. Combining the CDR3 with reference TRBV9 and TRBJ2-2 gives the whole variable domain DSGVTQTPKHLITATGQRVTLRCSPRSGDLSVYWYQQSLDQGLQFLIQYYNGEERAKGNILERFSAQQFPDLHSELNLSSLELGDSALYFCASSVNTGELFFGEGSRLTVL.

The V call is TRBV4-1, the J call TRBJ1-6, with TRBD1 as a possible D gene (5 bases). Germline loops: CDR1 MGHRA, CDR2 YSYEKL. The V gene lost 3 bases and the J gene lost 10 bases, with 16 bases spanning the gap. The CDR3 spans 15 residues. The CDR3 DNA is TGCGCCAGCAGCCAGGGAGGAGGGGTGCGCTCACCCCTCCACTTT. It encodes CASSQGGGVRSPLHF.

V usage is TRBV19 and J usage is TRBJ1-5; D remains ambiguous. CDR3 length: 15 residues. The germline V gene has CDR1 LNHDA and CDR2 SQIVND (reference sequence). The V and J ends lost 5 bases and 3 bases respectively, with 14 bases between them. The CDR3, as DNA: TGTGCCAGTAGTCTCCCCGTGGTCCTCAATCAGCCCCAGCATTTT. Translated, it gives CASSLPVVLNQPQHF.

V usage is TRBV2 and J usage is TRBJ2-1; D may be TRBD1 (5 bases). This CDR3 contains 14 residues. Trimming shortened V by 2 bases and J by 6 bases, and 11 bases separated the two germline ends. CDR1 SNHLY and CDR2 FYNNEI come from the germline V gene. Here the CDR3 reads CASSEFIGVNEQFF. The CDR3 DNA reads TGTGCCAGCAGTGAATTTATAGGGGTCAATGAGCAGTTCTTC.

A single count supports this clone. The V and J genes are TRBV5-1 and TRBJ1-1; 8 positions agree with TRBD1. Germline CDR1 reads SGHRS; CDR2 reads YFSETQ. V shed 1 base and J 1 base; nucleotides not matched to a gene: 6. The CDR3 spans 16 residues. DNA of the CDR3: TGCGCCAGCAGCTTGATTGGACAGGGCGGGAACACTGAAGCTTTCTTT. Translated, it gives CASSLIGQGGNTEAFF.

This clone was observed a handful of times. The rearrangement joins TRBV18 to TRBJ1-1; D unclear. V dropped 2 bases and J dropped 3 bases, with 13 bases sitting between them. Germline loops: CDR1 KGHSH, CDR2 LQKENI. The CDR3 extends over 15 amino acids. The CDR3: CASSPTTDQYTEAFF. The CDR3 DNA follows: TGTGCCAGCTCACCAACAACAGATCAATACACTGAAGCTTTCTTT.

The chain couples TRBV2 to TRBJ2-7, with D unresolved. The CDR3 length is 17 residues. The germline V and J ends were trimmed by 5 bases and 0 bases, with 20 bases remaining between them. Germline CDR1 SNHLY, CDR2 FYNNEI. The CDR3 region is CASSPVPGRISSYEQYF. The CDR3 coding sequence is TGTGCCAGCAGTCCCGTCCCAGGTCGGATCAGCTCCTACGAGCAGTACTTC.

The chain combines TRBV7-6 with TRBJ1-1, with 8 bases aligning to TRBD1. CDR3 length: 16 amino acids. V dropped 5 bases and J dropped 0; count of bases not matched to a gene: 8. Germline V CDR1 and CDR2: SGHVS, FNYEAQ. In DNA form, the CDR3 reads TGTGCCAGCAGCCAAGAGACAGGGGCCCTGAACACTGAAGCTTTCTTT. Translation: CASSQETGALNTEAFF.

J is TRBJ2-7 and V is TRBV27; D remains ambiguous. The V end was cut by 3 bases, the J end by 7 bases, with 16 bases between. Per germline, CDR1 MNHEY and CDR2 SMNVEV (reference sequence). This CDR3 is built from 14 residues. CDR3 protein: CASSFYPGLGEQYF. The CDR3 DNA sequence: TGTGCCAGCAGTTTTTACCCGGGCCTGGGGGAGCAGTACTTC.